This TCR beta chain was recovered during a study of blood T cell repertoires in COVID-19. Study background: From the United States, Italy and Spain came samples of acute and convalescent COVID-19.

This CDR3 is 12 amino acids long. With 5 bases removed from V and 7 bases from J, the gap between germline ends came to 9 bases. Germline V gene data show CDR1 as SGHNT and CDR2 as YYREEE (reference sequence). Study processing details: Nucleated cell number was recorded as an estimate derived from reference gene primer amplification. Clones were sequenced by immunoSEQ multiplex PCR, and TCRdb holds only the in-frame ones, with some missing. D and trimming were read from the DNA, whereas the V and J calls and clone size are those reported in that table. The sample records 200,000 to 250,000 clones, roughly nine tenths being singletons.

The specimen sequenced was peripheral blood. The chain links TRBV5-4 to TRBJ2-2; D gene uncertain. This sequence was found in a man between 60 and 70 years old with COVID-19, enrolled during active disease. Here the CDR3 reads CASSLFYGELFF. CDR3 DNA: TGTGCCAGCAGTTTGTTTTACGGGGAGCTGTTTTTT.